These 27 T cell receptor beta chains came from one sample sequenced in a study of cytotoxic CD8 clonotypes in ibrutinib-treated CLL. Sequenced by immunoSEQ multiplex PCR; TCRdb stores in-frame clones only, minus some. The profile shows some 300,000 clones, around four fifths of them singletons. The sample was PBMCs, taken before ibrutinib treatment. The receptors stem from a human donor with chronic lymphocytic leukemia.

The chain recombines TRBV20-1 with TRBJ1-3; D is unclear. Germline loops: CDR1 DFQATT, CDR2 SNEGSKA (reference sequence). The germline V and J ends were trimmed by 0 bases and 4 bases, with 1 base remaining between them. CDR3 size: 11 residues. In nucleotides, the CDR3 is TGCAGTGCTAGAGACGGAAACACCATATATTTT. Encoded protein: CSARDGNTIYF.

The chain is built from TRBV27 and TRBJ2-3, with 8 nucleotides matching TRBD2. This CDR3 is 13 amino acids long. The junction had 7 bases not matched to a gene; V was cut back by 8 bases and J by 6 bases. Germline V gene data show CDR1 as MNHEY and CDR2 as SMNVEV (reference sequence). The CDR3 region has the DNA TGTGCCAGCCATCCGGGGGGGTTTGATACGCAGTATTTT. This sequence encodes CASHPGGFDTQYF.

The chain uses TRBV11-1 and TRBJ2-2; TRBD2 might be the D (6 bases). V dropped 1 base and J dropped 0 bases, with 9 bases sitting between them. The CDR3 extends over 16 amino acids. The germline V gene encodes CDR1 SGHAT and CDR2 FQDESV (reference sequence). The CDR3 nucleotides read TGTGCCAGCAGCTTAGGGGCGGGATCGAACACCGGGGAGCTGTTTTTT. Translating it yields CASSLGAGSNTGELFF.

This sequence joins TRBV4-3 and TRBJ2-1; D remains unclear. Germline V gene sequence: CDR1 LGHNA, CDR2 YSLEER. V was trimmed by 0 bases and J by 4 bases, leaving 10 bases between them. The CDR3 has 15 amino acids. The CDR3 DNA reads as TGCGCCAGCAGCCAAGATATGCCAAAGTACAATGAGCAGTTCTTC. Translating it yields CASSQDMPKYNEQFF.

The chain carries TRBV4-3 and TRBJ1-4; D ambiguous. The germline CDR1 and CDR2 sequences are LGHNA and YSLEER. V was shortened by 4 bases and J by 2 bases, with 17 bases between the two germline ends. CDR3 length: 17 residues. As DNA, the CDR3 is TGCGCCAGCAGCCCCGAACAGATACTTGGGACTAATGAAAAACTGTTTTTT. Its translation: CASSPEQILGTNEKLFF.

Note on this clone: It may be a read error: a sequence one base away is much more abundant. V usage is TRBV27 and J usage is TRBJ2-1; no clear D. The CDR3 is 16 amino acids. Trimming took off 2 bases at V and 0 bases at J, with 11 bases between the two ends. Per germline, CDR1 MNHEY and CDR2 SMNVEV (reference sequence). CDR3 in amino acids: CASSLRRMSSYNEQFF. CDR3 bases: TGTGCCAGCAGTTTAAGGCGGATGAGCTCCTACAATGAGCAGTTCTTC.

The rearrangement links TRBV4-1 to TRBJ1-1, with D possibly TRBD1 on 5 matching bases. V gave up 5 bases and J gave up 3 bases, with 13 bases separating them. CDR1 is MGHRA and CDR2 is YSYEKL in the germline V gene. This CDR3 has 14 residues. The CDR3 loop is CASSYRGGYTEAFF. The CDR3 region has the DNA TGCGCCAGCAGCTATCGGGGGGGGTACACTGAAGCTTTCTTT.

The chain recombines TRBV11-2 with TRBJ2-7; D possibly corresponds to TRBD1 (5 bases). From germline, CDR1 is SGHAT and CDR2 FQNNGV. V was trimmed by 1 base and J by 2 bases, leaving 12 bases between them. This CDR3 is built from 15 residues. Here the CDR3 DNA reads TGTGCCAGCAGCTTAGGCGACAGTACAACCTACGAGCAGTACTTC. Translation: CASSLGDSTTYEQYF.

CDR3 sequence reads: CAWSSGPRDNEQFF. CDR3 in DNA: TGTGCCTGGAGTTCGGGACCAAGAGACAATGAGCAGTTCTTC. The J gene is TRBJ2-1, the V gene TRBV30; D is possibly TRBD1 or TRBD2 (5 bases each). This CDR3 is 14 amino acids long. V was trimmed by 2 bases and J by 5 bases, leaving 13 bases between them. CDR1 is GTSNPN and CDR2 is SVGIG in the germline V gene (reference sequence). Filled out from reference TRBV30 and TRBJ2-1, the complete variable domain reads SQTIHQWPATLVQPVGSPLSLECTVEGTSNPNLYWYRQAAGRGLQLLFYSVGIGQISSEVPQNLSASRPQDRQFILSSKKLLLSDSGFYLCAWSSGPRDNEQFFGPGTRLTVL.

In its sample, this clone was seen a few times. The J gene is TRBJ1-4, the V gene TRBV4-1; D is unresolved. In germline, CDR1 is MGHRA, CDR2 YSYEKL. This CDR3 region has 12 residues. V was trimmed by 3 bases and J by 10 bases, leaving 9 bases between them. In DNA, the CDR3 is TGCGCCAGCAGCCACCCCCCCGGAAAACTGTTTTTT. It specifies CASSHPPGKLFF.

The rearrangement uses TRBV10-3 and TRBJ2-5; 7 bases are shared with TRBD2. The CDR3 is 14 amino acids. Per the germline V gene, CDR1 is ENHRY and CDR2 is SYGVKD. The V and J ends lost 3 bases and 3 bases, in that order; junction bases with no gene match: 4. The CDR3 loop is CAISEGEGKETQYF. DNA for the CDR3: TGTGCCATCAGTGAAGGGGAGGGGAAAGAGACCCAGTACTTC.

In the case of this clone: Other DNA sequences from this sample encode an identical CDR3 as well. This rearrangement joins TRBV7-2 to TRBJ2-7; D may correspond to TRBD1 or TRBD2 (5 bases each). Germline CDR1 and CDR2: SGHTA and FQGNSA. The CDR3 runs 13 residues. Trimming pared 3 bases from V and 2 bases from J, leaving 8 bases between. The CDR3 spells CASSLGVTYEQYF. The CDR3 DNA follows: TGTGCCAGCAGCTTGGGGGTTACCTACGAGCAGTACTTC.

V and J are TRBV6-1 and TRBJ1-2; 7 bases match TRBD1. Looked up from germline, CDR1 is MNHNS and CDR2 is SASEGT. This CDR3 contains 15 residues. V gave up 3 bases and J gave up 2 bases; unmatched junction bases: 6. The CDR3 region has the DNA TGTGCCAGCAGTGACTTCGGGACAGCGAACTATGGCTACACCTTC. Translation: CASSDFGTANYGYTF.

The chain couples TRBV7-8 to TRBJ1-2; D uncertain. Trimming left V 3 bases short and J 2 bases short, with 13 bases between. CDR3 length: 15 residues. Germline V CDR1 and CDR2: SGHVS, FQNEAQ. CDR3 residues: CASSFSAPTNYGYTF. In DNA, the CDR3 is TGTGCCAGCAGCTTTAGCGCGCCCACGAACTATGGCTACACCTTC.

The rearrangement joins TRBV29-1 to TRBJ2-5; possible D gene TRBD2, 6 bases. The CDR3 is 13 amino acids. Germline CDR1 SQVTM, CDR2 ANQGSEA. The V gene lost 3 bases and the J gene lost 5 bases, with 13 bases spanning the gap. CDR3 in amino acids: CSVDTGVWETQYF. The DNA for the CDR3 is TGCAGCGTTGATACGGGAGTGTGGGAGACCCAGTACTTC.

The chain has TRBV11-3 and TRBJ2-7, with D perhaps given as TRBD1 or TRBD2 (5 bases each). The CDR3 totals 14 residues. Germline V CDR1 and CDR2: SGHNT, YENEEA. V was cut by 5 bases and J by 5 bases, with 16 bases left in between. In DNA form, the CDR3 reads TGTGCCAGCAGCCCCCGTAGGGACGGGGACGAGCAGTACTTC. The encoded protein is CASSPRRDGDEQYF.

This chain connects TRBV5-5 to TRBJ2-1; 7 bases are shared with TRBD2. CDR1 and CDR2 (germline): SGHKS, YYEKEE (reference sequence). Losses at the gene ends were 4 bases for V and 4 bases for J; bases not matched to a gene: 8. The length of the CDR3 is 15 residues. Written as DNA, the CDR3 is TGTGCCAGCAGCAGCCGGGACTACGGTTACAATGAGCAGTTCTTC. Residues: CASSSRDYGYNEQFF.

V gene TRBV10-1 combines with J gene TRBJ2-7; D not certain. Between the trimmed V and J ends, which lost 4 bases and 2 bases, there was a span of 9 bases. The CDR3 length is 13 residues. Germline V CDR1 and CDR2: WNHNN, SYGVQD (reference sequence). This CDR3 is CASSGPVAYEQYF. CDR3 bases: TGCGCCAGCAGTGGTCCAGTAGCCTACGAGCAGTACTTC.

This chain uses TRBV27 with TRBJ1-5, with unresolved D. Trimming cost V 3 bases and J 6 bases, with 9 bases left between them. The CDR3 extends over 13 amino acids. CDR1 MNHEY and CDR2 SMNVEV come from the germline V gene (reference sequence). The CDR3 DNA follows: TGTGCCAGCAGTTTCCGCGGACGTCAGCCCCAGCATTTT. It translates to CASSFRGRQPQHF.

This sequence joins TRBV5-1 and TRBJ2-3; 8 nucleotides agree with TRBD2. Germline V lookup: CDR1 SGHRS, CDR2 YFSETQ. The J segment lost 6 bases and the V segment lost 1 base, leaving 7 bases of the junction unmatched. The length of the CDR3 is 15 residues. Written as DNA, the CDR3 is TGCGCCAGCAGCTTGACGGGACTAGGTCCGGATACGCAGTATTTT. It codes for CASSLTGLGPDTQYF.

The chain employs TRBV7-9 and TRBJ1-4, with D unclear. V was pared by 3 bases and J by 8 bases, with 13 bases between. This CDR3 has 14 amino acids. The germline gives CDR1 SEHNR, CDR2 FQNEAQ (reference sequence). The CDR3 region is CASSLWQNKEKLFF. The DNA of the CDR3 is TGTGCCAGCAGCTTGTGGCAGAATAAGGAAAAACTGTTTTTT.

Only one count was recorded for this clone. The chain recombines TRBV29-1 with TRBJ2-1; no clear D. Trimming removed 4 bases from V and 0 bases from J, with 10 bases in between. The germline gives CDR1 SQVTM, CDR2 ANQGSEA. This CDR3 spans 14 amino acids. For the CDR3, the DNA is TGCAGCGTTGTTTCCGTGGTCTCCTACAATGAGCAGTTCTTC. The encoded protein is CSVVSVVSYNEQFF.

The rearrangement links TRBV6-1 to TRBJ2-6, with D maybe TRBD2 (5 bases). The germline V gene has CDR1 MNHNS and CDR2 SASEGT. The V end lost 1 base, the J end lost 8 bases, and 15 bases lay between the germline ends. The CDR3 has 16 residues. In nucleotides, the CDR3 is TGTGCCAGCAGTGAAGTACCAGGACTTTCAACCAACGTCCTGACTTTC. Translating gives CASSEVPGLSTNVLTF.

V and J are TRBV27 and TRBJ2-7; 8 bases agree with TRBD2. V shed 6 bases, J shed 0 bases, and the junction held 7 bases outside the gene matches. CDR1 is MNHEY and CDR2 is SMNVEV in the germline V gene (reference sequence). The CDR3 runs to 15 residues. The CDR3 spells CASSRLAGSSYEQYF. The CDR3 DNA follows: TGTGCCAGCAGCCGCCTAGCGGGCAGCTCCTACGAGCAGTACTTC.

This clone was seen a few times. Relative to the germline gene, one junction end is altered; a read error may explain this. The V gene is TRBV29-1, the J gene TRBJ2-5; the D gene is possibly TRBD1 (6 bases). The CDR3 totals 10 residues. Germline lookup yields CDR1 SQVTM and CDR2 ANQGSEA. In nucleotides, the CDR3 is TGCAGCGTTGACACGCAGGGGAAGCACTTC. Its translation: CSVDTQGKHF.

The CDR3 bases are TGCAGCGTTGGGACAAAGGGAGGCTATGGCTACACCTTC. It encodes CSVGTKGGYGYTF. V is TRBV29-1 and J is TRBJ1-2, with a possible D match to TRBD1 (5 bases). V shed 4 bases and J shed 4 bases, with 13 bases lying between them. The CDR3 length is 13 residues. The germline V gene has CDR1 SQVTM and CDR2 ANQGSEA.

V gene TRBV9 combines with J gene TRBJ2-1; no reliable D call. CDR1 and CDR2 from the germline V gene are SGDLS and YYNGEE. Trimming shortened V by 0 bases and J by 9 bases, and 13 bases separated the two germline ends. The CDR3 extends over 14 amino acids. The CDR3 loop reads CASSVGTAVVEQFF. The CDR3 DNA follows: TGTGCCAGCAGCGTAGGGACGGCTGTGGTTGAGCAGTTCTTC.